This passage covers 29 T cell receptor beta chains from one sample sequenced in a study of T cell clonotyping in hematopoietic cell transplantation. Clones were read by immunoSEQ multiplex PCR, and TCRdb kept only the in-frame ones, dropping some. This sample has approximately 9,000 clones, with more than 75% found just once. Time point in this sample: recipient sample about 28 days before transplant, after cytoreduction. The sample here was peripheral blood mononuclear cells, taken before stem cell transplant. The receptors were gathered from a woman aged 60-75 years with acute myeloid leukemia. Some clones in this sample may be carry-over from other donors' samples.

V and J are TRBV5-4 and TRBJ2-5, with TRBD1 identical over 9 bases. The CDR3 length is 15 residues. CDR1 is SGHNT and CDR2 is YYREEE in the germline V gene (reference sequence). Losses at the gene ends were 5 bases for V and 3 bases for J; bases not matched to a gene: 8. The chain's CDR3 is CASSGSGTGKETQYF. CDR3 DNA: TGTGCCAGCAGTGGTTCAGGGACAGGGAAAGAGACCCAGTACTTC.

This rearrangement joins TRBV12-2 to TRBJ1-5. TRBV12-2 is recorded as a pseudogene. The CDR3 consists of 11 residues. In DNA form, the CDR3 reads TGTGCAAGTCGCTCGGAAAAAGCCCAGCATTTT. Translated: CASRSEKAQHF.

The J gene is TRBJ2-3, the V gene TRBV28; the D gene is possibly TRBD1 (6 bases). V lost 5 bases and J 0 bases, leaving 9 bases between the germline ends. The CDR3 is 14 amino acids. Per the germline V gene, CDR1 is MDHEN and CDR2 is SYDVKM. CDR3 coding DNA: TGTGCCAGCAGTCCCAGGGGCAGCACAGATACGCAGTATTTT. Its protein product is CASSPRGSTDTQYF.

This clone appeared a few times. The genes are TRBV30 and TRBJ1-5; no firm D call. CDR3 length equals 13 residues. Trimming took 4 bases from V and 3 from J, leaving 10 bases between them. CDR1 GTSNPN and CDR2 SVGIG come from the germline V gene (reference sequence). CDR3 region: CAWTAGVNQPQHF. The CDR3 coding sequence is TGTGCCTGGACCGCCGGGGTCAATCAGCCCCAGCATTTT.

V is TRBV7-9 and J is TRBJ2-1, with D possibly TRBD1 on 5 matching bases. The V and J ends lost 5 bases and 0 bases respectively, with 17 bases between them. The CDR3 spans 17 residues. CDR1 is SEHNR, CDR2 FQNEAQ, per germline (reference sequence). The CDR3 DNA reads as TGTGCCAGCAGCCCGAAAATCCGACAGAGCTCCTACAATGAGCAGTTCTTC. Translated, it gives CASSPKIRQSSYNEQFF.

The chain couples TRBV5-1 to TRBJ1-4; no clear D gene. The CDR3 covers 14 residues. The ends were cut back, 4 bases at V and 2 bases at J, with 9 bases in the middle. In germline, CDR1 is SGHRS, CDR2 YFSETQ. The chain's CDR3 is CASSGPGTNEKLFF. The CDR3 DNA sequence: TGCGCCAGCAGCGGGCCTGGGACTAATGAAAAACTGTTTTTT.

The chain joins TRBV11-3 to TRBJ1-1; D is ambiguous. Germline CDR1 reads SGHNT; CDR2 reads YENEEA. V lost 5 bases, J lost 0 bases, and 7 bases lay in between. The CDR3 has 13 residues. CDR3 DNA: TGTGCCAGCAGCCTTCAAGTGAACACTGAAGCTTTCTTT. Encoded protein: CASSLQVNTEAFF.

The chain recombines TRBV4-1 with TRBJ2-5; D not certain. The J call is in doubt because the DNA end fits TRBJ2-7 better. Germline V CDR1 and CDR2: MGHRA, YSYEKL. This CDR3 has 12 amino acids. The DNA for the CDR3 is TGCGCCAGCAGCCAAAACTCCTACGAGCAGTACTTC. Translating gives CASSQNSYEQYF.

The chain is built from TRBV4-2 and TRBJ2-1; D is possibly TRBD1 or TRBD2 (5 bases each). CDR1 is LGHNA and CDR2 is YNFKEQ in the germline V gene. Trimming took 1 base from V and 2 from J, leaving 12 bases between them. This CDR3 is 16 amino acids long. CDR3 in amino acids: CASSQVGTATYNEQFF. The CDR3, as DNA: TGTGCCAGCAGCCAAGTGGGGACCGCGACCTACAATGAGCAGTTCTTC.

This chain links TRBV2 with TRBJ1-2; the match to TRBD1 covers 8 bases. The CDR3 extends over 14 amino acids. Germline assignment: CDR1 SNHLY and CDR2 FYNNEI. J was trimmed by 6 bases and V by 5 bases; bases with no gene match: 8. In DNA, the CDR3 is TGTGCCAGCAGTTTTGTGGACAGGGAGGATGGCTACACCTTC. It encodes CASSFVDREDGYTF.

V gene TRBV5-4 combines with J gene TRBJ2-1, with TRBD1 as a possible D gene (6 bases). CDR1 and CDR2 (germline): SGHNT, YYREEE (reference sequence). CDR3 length equals 16 residues. V was cut by 0 bases and J by 2 bases, with 12 bases left in between. As DNA, the CDR3 is TGTGCCAGCAGCTTGGATGGGGGCAGTCCCTACAATGAGCAGTTCTTC. Its translation is CASSLDGGSPYNEQFF.

The rearrangement uses TRBV9 and TRBJ2-3, with 7 bases lining up with TRBD2. This CDR3 contains 14 residues. CDR1 and CDR2 from the germline V gene are SGDLS and YYNGEE. V lost 3 bases, J lost 0 bases, and 1 base stayed unmatched. The chain's CDR3 is CASSGSGSTDTQYF. The CDR3 DNA reads TGTGCCAGCAGCGGTAGCGGGAGCACAGATACGCAGTATTTT.

V gene TRBV13 combines with J gene TRBJ1-2; a possible D gene is TRBD1 (6 bases). V was shortened by 4 bases and J by 7 bases, with 10 bases between the two germline ends. Germline values: CDR1 PRHDT, CDR2 FYEKMQ (reference sequence). This CDR3 is 12 amino acids long. The CDR3 DNA reads as TGTGCCAGCAGCTCCTCAGGGGTTGGCTACACCTTC. Translating gives CASSSSGVGYTF.

V gene TRBV7-9 combines with J gene TRBJ2-1; TRBD2 aligns across 8 bases. The V gene end was trimmed by 1 base and the J gene end by 14 bases; junction bases not matched to a gene: 4. Germline values: CDR1 SEHNR, CDR2 FQNEAQ (reference sequence). The CDR3 length is 12 residues. The CDR3: CASSLEYGREFF. For the CDR3, the DNA is TGTGCCAGCAGCTTAGAGTACGGGAGGGAGTTCTTC.

J is TRBJ1-2 and V is TRBV5-1; D possibly corresponds to TRBD1 (5 bases). This CDR3 has 15 residues. Looked up from germline, CDR1 is SGHRS and CDR2 is YFSETQ. Between the trimmed V and J ends, which lost 4 bases and 1 base, there was a span of 14 bases. CDR3 sequence reads: CASSPTGDINYGYTF. In DNA, the CDR3 is TGCGCCAGCAGCCCAACGGGGGATATTAACTATGGCTACACCTTC.

The chain is built from TRBV29-1 and TRBJ1-2, with 9 bases fitting TRBD1. The junction had 4 bases not matched to a gene; V was cut back by 4 bases and J by 4 bases. The CDR3 is 13 amino acids. Germline V gene data show CDR1 as SQVTM and CDR2 as ANQGSEA. The CDR3 DNA follows: TGCAGCGTTGGGGACAGGGCACTCTATGGCTACACCTTC. It yields the protein CSVGDRALYGYTF.

This clone has a handful of counts. The V gene is TRBV14, the J gene TRBJ1-2; 10 positions agree with TRBD1. With 1 base clipped from V and 0 bases from J, the junction kept 8 bases outside the gene matches. The CDR3 contains 18 residues. Germline CDR1 is SGHDN and CDR2 is FVKESK. The CDR3 loop is CASSQAVGGTGANYGYTF. CDR3 DNA sequence: TGTGCCAGCAGCCAAGCGGTTGGCGGGACAGGGGCTAACTATGGCTACACCTTC.

The rearrangement joins TRBV5-1 to TRBJ2-3; TRBD1 agrees at 7 bases. V trimming: 0 bases; J trimming: 4 bases; junction bases outside the gene matches: 5. Per germline, CDR1 SGHRS and CDR2 YFSETQ. CDR3 length equals 15 residues. Written as DNA, the CDR3 is TGCGCCAGCAGCTTGGAGGGACAGAGCGCAGATACGCAGTATTTT. Its translation is CASSLEGQSADTQYF.

The genes are TRBV19 and TRBJ2-7; D is unresolved. Germline-derived CDR1 and CDR2 are LNHDA and SQIVND (reference sequence). The CDR3 sequence is 9 residues long. The CDR3 DNA is TGTGCCAGTACCGTCGGTGGGCACGTC. This sequence encodes CASTVGGHV.

The chain is built from TRBV15 and TRBJ1-3; the D gene is possibly TRBD1 (5 bases). Germline-derived CDR1 and CDR2 are LNHNV and YYDKDF (reference sequence). V dropped 0 bases and J dropped 0 bases, with 9 bases sitting between them. The CDR3 totals 16 residues. The CDR3: CATSRDRGLSGNTIYF. CDR3 nucleotides: TGTGCCACCAGCAGAGATCGGGGCCTCTCTGGAAACACCATATATTTT.

The chain carries TRBV7-9 and TRBJ1-4, with D uncertain. Deletions cut 1 base from V and 17 bases from J, with 14 bases between. The germline gives CDR1 SEHNR, CDR2 FQNEAQ (reference sequence). This CDR3 comprises 12 residues. The CDR3 region is CASSLDPGPSFF. Here the CDR3 DNA reads TGTGCCAGCAGCTTAGATCCGGGTCCAAGTTTTTTT.

The chain recombines TRBV5-1 with TRBJ2-3; D might be TRBD1 or TRBD2, each matching 5 bases. Per germline, CDR1 SGHRS and CDR2 YFSETQ. Between the trimmed V and J ends, which lost 3 bases and 4 bases, there was a span of 15 bases. The CDR3 consists of 15 residues. This CDR3 reads CASSWAPEGPDTQYF. The CDR3 DNA sequence: TGCGCCAGCAGCTGGGCCCCAGAGGGACCAGATACGCAGTATTTT.

CDR3 sequence reads: CASSAGAGAFDSPLHF. The CDR3 DNA follows: TGTGCCAGCAGCGCTGGGGCCGGCGCCTTCGATTCACCCCTCCACTTT. The rearrangement links TRBV9 to TRBJ1-6; TRBD1 might be the D (5 bases). Per germline, CDR1 SGDLS and CDR2 YYNGEE. V gave up 3 bases and J gave up 8 bases, with 18 bases separating them. The CDR3 spans 16 residues.

The chain carries TRBV10-3 and TRBJ2-2; D remains unclear. V was trimmed by 0 bases and J by 3 bases, leaving 5 bases between them. Germline values: CDR1 ENHRY, CDR2 SYGVKD. This CDR3 has 14 amino acids. In DNA, the CDR3 is TGTGCCATCAGTGAGTCGGCGGACACCGGGGAGCTGTTTTTT. This translates into CAISESADTGELFF.

J is TRBJ1-1 and V is TRBV5-1; no firm D call. The V gene's germline CDR1 is SGHRS and CDR2 YFSETQ. This CDR3 has 14 amino acids. The germline V and J ends were trimmed by 0 bases and 4 bases, with 10 bases remaining between them. The chain's CDR3 is CASSLDLHGTEAFF. Here the CDR3 DNA reads TGCGCCAGCAGCTTGGACCTCCACGGCACTGAAGCTTTCTTT. Filled out from reference TRBV5-1 and TRBJ1-1, the complete variable domain reads KAGVTQTPRYLIKTRGQQVTLSCSPISGHRSVSWYQQTPGQGLQFLFEYFSETQRNKGNFPGRFSGRQFSNSRSEMNVSTLELGDSALYLCASSLDLHGTEAFFGQGTRLTVV.

The chain employs TRBV19 and TRBJ1-2; no definite D call. This CDR3 has 16 residues. Trimming pared 7 bases from V and 4 bases from J, leaving 22 bases between. CDR1 is LNHDA, CDR2 SQIVND, per germline (reference sequence). The CDR3 sequence: CASTRGPLRSFYGYTF. CDR3 DNA: TGTGCCAGTACCCGCGGGCCGCTCCGCTCATTCTATGGCTACACCTTC. The full variable domain, its missing parts supplied by reference TRBV19 and TRBJ1-2, is DGGITQSPKYLFRKEGQNVTLSCEQNLNHDAMYWYRQDPGQGLRLIYYSQIVNDFQKGDIAEGYSVSREKKESFPLTVTSAQKNPTAFYLCASTRGPLRSFYGYTFGSGTRLTVV.

V usage is TRBV6-6 and J usage is TRBJ2-7, with 8 bases fitting TRBD2. This CDR3 spans 13 amino acids. Germline V lookup: CDR1 MNHNY, CDR2 SVGAGI (reference sequence). The trim removed 6 bases at V and 2 bases at J, leaving 3 bases unmatched. Here the CDR3 DNA reads TGTGCCAGCAGGCCGGGACTAGCCTACGAGCAGTACTTC. This sequence encodes CASRPGLAYEQYF.

This chain connects TRBV29-1 to TRBJ1-1, with 8 positions matching TRBD1. The CDR3 consists of 12 residues. Germline V gene sequence: CDR1 SQVTM, CDR2 ANQGSEA. J lost 6 bases, V lost 6 bases, and 6 bases had no gene match. The CDR3 is CSVRQGTSEAFF. The CDR3 nucleotides read TGCAGCGTCCGACAGGGGACCTCTGAAGCTTTCTTT.

The chain is built from TRBV6-1 and TRBJ1-5; D gene uncertain. The CDR3 consists of 15 residues. V gave up 6 bases and J gave up 0 bases, with 12 bases separating them. Germline loops: CDR1 MNHNS, CDR2 SASEGT. The CDR3 bases are TGTGCCAGCAGGAAGGTGGAAGATAGCAATCAGCCCCAGCATTTT. This gives the protein CASRKVEDSNQPQHF.